One and the same sample provided the 16 T cell receptor beta chains below, sequenced in a study of blood T cell repertoires in COVID-19. Repertoires were generated with immunoSEQ multiplex PCR, while TCRdb's copy carries only in-frame clones and drops some. In the table there are over 250,000 clones, around 90% of which are singletons. Sequencing input: peripheral blood. The receptors derive from a woman aged 45-65 years with COVID-19, enrolled during active disease.

The gene calls are TRBV9 and TRBJ1-5; 7 bases match TRBD1. Germline V gene data show CDR1 as SGDLS and CDR2 as YYNGEE. This CDR3 contains 15 residues. With V trimmed by 3 bases and J by 0 bases, 3 bases remained unmatched. The CDR3: CASSARDSSNQPQHF. CDR3 coding DNA: TGTGCCAGCAGCGCTAGGGACAGTAGCAATCAGCCCCAGCATTTT. Drawing the rest from reference TRBV9 and TRBJ1-5, the complete variable domain is DSGVTQTPKHLITATGQRVTLRCSPRSGDLSVYWYQQSLDQGLQFLIQYYNGEERAKGNILERFSAQQFPDLHSELNLSSLELGDSALYFCASSARDSSNQPQHFGDGTRLSIL.

The V and J genes are TRBV6-5 and TRBJ2-3, with D maybe TRBD1 (5 bases). CDR3 length: 15 amino acids. CDR1 MNHEY and CDR2 SVGAGI come from the germline V gene. Trimming left V 2 bases short and J 2 bases short, with 11 bases between. The CDR3 DNA is TGTGCCAGCAGTTACGGTGACAGAGACACAGATACGCAGTATTTT. The encoded protein is CASSYGDRDTDTQYF.

The chain links TRBV7-8 to TRBJ2-7; 7 bases line up with TRBD2. With 5 bases clipped from V and 3 bases from J, the junction kept 7 bases outside the gene matches. The CDR3 runs 14 residues. From germline, CDR1 is SGHVS and CDR2 FQNEAQ. CDR3 bases: TGTGCCAGCAGCCCCGGGACTAAGATCTACGAGCAGTACTTC. This translates into CASSPGTKIYEQYF.

This CDR3 reads CASSYSEGASEAFF. The CDR3 DNA follows: TGTGCCAGCAGTTACTCTGAGGGGGCGTCTGAAGCTTTCTTT. The chain employs TRBV6-2 or TRBV6-3 and TRBJ1-1; 7 bases match TRBD1. V was clipped by 0 bases and J by 6 bases; unmatched bases: 4. Per germline, CDR1 MNHEY and CDR2 SVGEGT. The CDR3 sequence is 14 residues long.

The J gene is TRBJ2-1, the V gene TRBV9; D is possibly TRBD2 (6 bases). The CDR3 contains 14 residues. V was trimmed by 5 bases and J by 5 bases, leaving 14 bases between them. Germline V CDR1 and CDR2: SGDLS, YYNGEE. CDR3 in amino acids: CASRSPGLNNEQFF. The CDR3 DNA follows: TGTGCCAGCAGGTCACCGGGACTCAACAATGAGCAGTTCTTC.

The genes are TRBV24-1 and TRBJ2-3, with TRBD1 matching 8 bases. The CDR3 totals 17 residues. The trim removed 5 bases at V and 4 bases at J, leaving 13 bases unmatched. Germline CDR1 and CDR2: KGHDR and SFDVKD. The CDR3 sequence: CATSVPPQDRAPDTQYF. The CDR3 nucleotides read TGTGCCACCAGTGTCCCACCCCAGGACAGGGCTCCAGATACGCAGTATTTT.

The rearrangement links TRBV14 to TRBJ2-1, with TRBD2 matching over 9 bases. The CDR3 covers 16 residues. V shed 4 bases and J 8 bases; nucleotides not matched to a gene: 12. Germline-derived CDR1 and CDR2 are SGHDN and FVKESK. CDR3 sequence: CASSLLAGEAPDEQFF. Here the CDR3 DNA reads TGTGCCAGCAGCCTATTAGCGGGAGAGGCCCCTGATGAGCAGTTCTTC. Drawing the rest from reference TRBV14 and TRBJ2-1, the complete variable domain is EAGVTQFPSHSVIEKGQTVTLRCDPISGHDNLYWYRRVMGKEIKFLLHFVKESKQDESGMPNNRFLAERTGGTYSTLKVQPAELEDSGVYFCASSLLAGEAPDEQFFGPGTRLTVL.

This sequence joins TRBV18 and TRBJ2-7; 7 bases match TRBD2. The germline CDR1 and CDR2 sequences are KGHSH and LQKENI. The CDR3 has 13 residues. V dropped 5 bases and J dropped 4; count of bases not matched to a gene: 5. Here the CDR3 DNA reads TGTGCCAGCTCAGGAGAGGGAGGGTACGAGCAGTACTTC. As protein: CASSGEGGYEQYF.

As regards this clone: Other DNA sequences from this sample encode an identical CDR3 as well. The genes are TRBV18 and TRBJ2-3; 11 bases agree with TRBD2. V trimming: 3 bases; J trimming: 0 bases; junction bases outside the gene matches: 2. The germline gives CDR1 KGHSH, CDR2 LQKENI. The CDR3 is made up of 16 amino acids. The CDR3 region is CASSPLAGGSTDTQYF. CDR3 nucleotide sequence: TGTGCCAGCTCACCGCTAGCGGGAGGAAGCACAGATACGCAGTATTTT.

The chain uses TRBV20-1 and TRBJ1-3; D call uncertain. The CDR3 is 14 residues long. Germline V gene lookup returns CDR1 DFQATT and CDR2 SNEGSKA (reference sequence). Trimming took 3 bases from V and 0 from J, leaving 9 bases between them. The chain's CDR3 is CSASQRTSGNTIYF. Written as DNA, the CDR3 is TGCAGTGCTAGTCAGCGGACCTCTGGAAACACCATATATTTT.

The chain has TRBV4-1 and TRBJ1-5; D ambiguous. Germline values: CDR1 MGHRA, CDR2 YSYEKL. This CDR3 contains 16 residues. V was pared by 4 bases and J by 0 bases, with 13 bases between. For the CDR3, the DNA is TGCGCCAGCAGCCCAAACCCCCAGAATAGCAATCAGCCCCAGCATTTT. This gives the protein CASSPNPQNSNQPQHF.

This sequence joins TRBV30 and TRBJ1-1; the D gene is possibly TRBD1 (6 bases). V lost 0 bases to trimming and J lost 1 base, with 9 bases between them. This CDR3 has 14 residues. CDR1 GTSNPN and CDR2 SVGIG come from the germline V gene (reference sequence). CDR3 protein: CAWSVGHPNTEAFF. CDR3 nucleotides: TGTGCCTGGAGTGTGGGACACCCGAACACTGAAGCTTTCTTT.

Of note for this clone: Other DNA variants within this sample encode the same CDR3. The chain has TRBV9 and TRBJ2-1; 8 nucleotides align to TRBD2. The CDR3 is 15 amino acids. Trimming cost V 5 bases and J 0 bases; bases outside gene matches: 4. Germline loops: CDR1 SGDLS, CDR2 YYNGEE. The CDR3 DNA reads as TGTGCCAGCAGTCGAAGCGGGAGCTCCTACAATGAGCAGTTCTTC. Its protein is CASSRSGSSYNEQFF.

This chain uses TRBV7-9 with TRBJ2-7; 9 positions match TRBD1. The CDR3 has 17 amino acids. With 4 bases clipped from V and 0 bases from J, the junction kept 10 bases outside the gene matches. Germline V lookup: CDR1 SEHNR, CDR2 FQNEAQ (reference sequence). CDR3 sequence (DNA): TGTGCCAGCAGCTACCGAAGAGGGACAGGGCTCTCCTACGAGCAGTACTTC. Encoded protein: CASSYRRGTGLSYEQYF.

This clone has a handful of counts. The chain has TRBV3-1 (or the pseudogene TRBV3-2) and TRBJ1-1; D is uncertain. Trimming removed 5 bases at V and 1 base at J, with 5 bases between. The CDR3 sequence is 12 residues long. Germline V lookup: CDR1 LGHDT, CDR2 YNNKEL (reference sequence). The CDR3 sequence is CASSYRNTEAFF. The CDR3 nucleotides are TGTGCCAGCAGCTACAGGAACACTGAAGCTTTCTTT.

The V gene is TRBV27, the J gene TRBJ2-1; 7 positions agree with TRBD2. The CDR3 length is 14 residues. V shed 4 bases, J shed 2 bases, and the junction held 2 bases outside the gene matches. Looked up from germline, CDR1 is MNHEY and CDR2 is SMNVEV (reference sequence). The CDR3 nucleotides are TGTGCCAGCAGTTCTAGCGGTCCCTACAATGAGCAGTTCTTC. This translates into CASSSSGPYNEQFF.